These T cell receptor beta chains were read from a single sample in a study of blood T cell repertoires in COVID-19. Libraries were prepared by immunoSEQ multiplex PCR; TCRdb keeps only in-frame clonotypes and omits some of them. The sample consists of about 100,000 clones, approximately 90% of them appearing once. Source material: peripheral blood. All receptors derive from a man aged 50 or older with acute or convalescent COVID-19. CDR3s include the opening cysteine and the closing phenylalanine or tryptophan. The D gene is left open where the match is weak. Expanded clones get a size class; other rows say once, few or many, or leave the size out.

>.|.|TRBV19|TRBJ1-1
CASSVPAGVQMNTEAFF
TGTGCCAGTAGTGTCCCTGCAGGGGTGCAAATGAACACTGAAGCTTTCTTT
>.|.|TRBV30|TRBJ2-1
CAWSSTYNEQFF
TGTGCCTGGAGTTCAACATACAATGAGCAGTTCTTC
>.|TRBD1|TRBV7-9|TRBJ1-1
CASSSQGGYMNTEAFF
TGTGCCAGCAGCTCACAGGGGGGTTACATGAACACTGAAGCTTTCTTT
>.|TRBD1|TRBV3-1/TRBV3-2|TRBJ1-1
CASSFVGQGRTEAFF
TGTGCCAGCAGTTTCGTCGGACAGGGACGAACTGAAGCTTTCTTT
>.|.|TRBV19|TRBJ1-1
CASSIAYTNTEAFF
TGTGCCAGTAGTATAGCGTACACGAACACTGAAGCTTTCTTT
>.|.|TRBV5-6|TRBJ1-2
CASSLDGVRYGYTF
TGTGCCAGCAGCTTGGACGGGGTCCGATACGGCTACACCTTC
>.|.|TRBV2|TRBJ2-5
CASCGDSGETQYF
TGTGCCAGCTGCGGGGACTCGGGGGAGACCCAGTACTTC
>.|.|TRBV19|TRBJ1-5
CASKEVNSNQPQHF
TGTGCCAGTAAAGAGGTGAATAGCAATCAGCCCCAGCATTTT
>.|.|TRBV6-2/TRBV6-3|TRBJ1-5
CASSYNRDSNQPQHF
TGTGCCAGCAGTTACAACAGGGACAGCAATCAGCCCCAGCATTTT
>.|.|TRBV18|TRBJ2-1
CASSPTVLSYNEQFF
TGTGCCAGCTCACCGACAGTGCTCTCCTACAATGAGCAGTTCTTC
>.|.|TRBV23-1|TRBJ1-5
CASSQSATVYSNQPQHF
TGCGCCAGCAGTCAATCGGCGACAGTTTATAGCAATCAGCCCCAGCATTTT
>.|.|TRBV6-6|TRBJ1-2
CASTSTQGREGYTF
TGTGCCAGCACCTCTACCCAGGGGAGAGAAGGCTACACCTTC
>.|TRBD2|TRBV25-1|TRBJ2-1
CASSEYGTSGGFF
TGTGCCAGCAGTGAATATGGGACTAGTGGCGGGTTCTTC
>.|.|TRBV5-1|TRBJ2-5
CASSLAFGSNRQYF
TGCGCCAGCAGCTTGGCTTTCGGTTCGAATCGCCAGTACTTC
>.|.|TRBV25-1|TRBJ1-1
CASSLGGEAFF
TGTGCCAGCAGTCTGGGGGGTGAAGCTTTCTTT
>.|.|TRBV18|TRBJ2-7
CASSPTTSPEQYF
TGTGCCAGCTCACCGACCACTAGTCCCGAGCAGTACTTC
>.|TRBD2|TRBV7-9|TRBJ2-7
CASSVSGTSYEQYF
TGTGCCAGCAGCGTTAGCGGGACCTCCTACGAGCAGTACTTC
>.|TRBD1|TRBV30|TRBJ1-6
CAWSRQGPSPLHF
TGTGCCTGGAGCCGACAGGGACCTTCACCCCTCCACTTT
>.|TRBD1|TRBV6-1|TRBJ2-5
CASRTGVAPQETQYF
TGTGCCAGCAGGACAGGGGTAGCACCACAAGAGACCCAGTACTTC
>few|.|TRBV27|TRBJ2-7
CASHTVRAATYEQYF
TGTGCCAGCCATACCGTCAGAGCGGCCACCTACGAGCAGTACTTC
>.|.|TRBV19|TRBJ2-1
CATEEGNEQFF
TGTGCCACCGAAGAGGGCAATGAGCAGTTCTTC
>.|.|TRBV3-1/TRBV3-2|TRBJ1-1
CASNSGTEAFF
TGTGCCAGCAATTCGGGCACTGAAGCTTTCTTT
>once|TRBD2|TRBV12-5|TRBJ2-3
CASGPRGASGYTDTQYF
TGTGCTAGTGGCCCGAGGGGGGCTAGCGGGTACACAGATACGCAGTATTTT
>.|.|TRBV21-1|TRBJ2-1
CASSKATGGASYNEQFF
TGTGCCAGCAGCAAAGCGACGGGGGGCGCCTCCTACAATGAGCAGTTCTTC
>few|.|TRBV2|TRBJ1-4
CASIVGGNNEKLFF
TGTGCCAGCATCGTGGGGGGGAATAATGAAAAACTGTTTTTT
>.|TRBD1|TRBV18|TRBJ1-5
CASSPGQGNRPQHF
TGTGCCAGCTCACCGGGACAGGGAAATCGGCCCCAGCATTTT
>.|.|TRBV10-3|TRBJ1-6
CAISMQTGPDSPLHF
TGTGCCATCAGTATGCAGACAGGCCCTGATTCACCCCTCCACTTT
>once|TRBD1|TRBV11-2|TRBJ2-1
CASSYYWTGSSYNEQFF
TGTGCCAGCAGTTACTACTGGACAGGGAGCTCCTACAATGAGCAGTTCTTC